This T cell receptor (beta chain) was obtained from a study of shared clonotypes between healthy human individuals. About the research overall: Donors had three CD4 naive, three CD4 memory, two CD8 naive and one CD8 memory plate apiece. Points from the study as a whole: Naive subsets generally had larger estimated richness than memory subsets. Since donors were few, the genetic and exposure-history diversity represented was limited.

It was at deep level that the assay was run. The method was immunoSEQ multiplex PCR; TCRdb's version includes in-frame clones alone and lacks a portion of them. The sample records about 2,100,000 clones, just over 90% being singletons. The naive CD8 fraction comprised CD45RO-negative cells positively selected for CCR7 and excluded terminally differentiated effector memory CD45RA+ cells. The CDR3 spans 11 residues. Germline CDR1 SGHTA, CDR2 FQGNSA. V was clipped by 6 bases and J by 2 bases, with 5 bases between them. This clone appeared once. The target antigen is unknown. This sequence was found in a man younger than 35 in good health. Some clones in this sample may be carry-over from other donors' samples. Material for sequencing was naive CD8+ T cells from PBMCs. The chain uses TRBV7-2 and TRBJ2-7; D call uncertain. The DNA of the CDR3 is TGTGCCAGCAGGAATACCTACGAGCAGTACTTC. This translates into CASRNTYEQYF.